This TCR beta chain was profiled in a study of shared clonotypes between healthy human individuals. Points from the study as a whole: Compared with memory subsets, naive subsets generally had larger estimated richness.

Sequencing was performed with immunoSEQ multiplex PCR; in TCRdb, only in-frame clones are kept and a portion is missing. The data show 2,500,000 or so clones, 93% seen once. Points on this clone: Its antigen is as yet unknown.

The material sequenced was naive CD4+ T cells from PBMCs. The subset here: CD45RA+ positively selected. The origin of this receptor is a man aged 18 to 29 in good health. Some clones in this sample may be carry-over from other donors' samples.

CDR3 residues: CASSLMGSRADTQYF. DNA for the CDR3: TGTGCCAGCAGCCTCATGGGTAGTCGCGCAGATACGCAGTATTTT. This chain uses TRBV7-3 with TRBJ2-3, with no clear D. V lost 5 bases and J lost 4, with 16 bases in between. The CDR3 extends over 15 amino acids. CDR1 and CDR2 from the germline V gene are SGHTA and FQGTGA.